This T cell receptor beta chain was captured by sequencing in a study of T-cell reconstitution after alpha-beta-depleted transplantation in children. Unique molecular identifiers were used in preparing the TCRbeta library. MiXCR, run by TCRdb on the PCR reads, gives a single entry per CDR3 protein. The table lists roughly 500,000 distinct CDR3 sequences, roughly 33% of them singletons. Trimming took off 1 base at V and 2 bases at J, with 16 bases between the two ends. Germline V gene sequence: CDR1 SGHRS, CDR2 YFSETQ. CDR3 size: 17 residues. The chain combines TRBV5-1 with TRBJ1-3; D remains unclear. This TCR came from a human donor who donated a stem cell graft to a child with aplastic anemia. Sequencing was performed on PBMCs from the stem cell graft donor, taken from the stem cell graft. CDR3 protein: CASSLFGETTTGNTIYF. CDR3 coding DNA: TGCGCCAGCAGCTTGTTTGGGGAAACGACTACTGGAAACACCATATATTTT. Based on the CDR3 plus reference TRBV5-1 and TRBJ1-3, the full variable domain is KAGVTQTPRYLIKTRGQQVTLSCSPISGHRSVSWYQQTPGQGLQFLFEYFSETQRNKGNFPGRFSGRQFSNSRSEMNVSTLELGDSALYLCASSLFGETTTGNTIYFGEGSWLTVV.